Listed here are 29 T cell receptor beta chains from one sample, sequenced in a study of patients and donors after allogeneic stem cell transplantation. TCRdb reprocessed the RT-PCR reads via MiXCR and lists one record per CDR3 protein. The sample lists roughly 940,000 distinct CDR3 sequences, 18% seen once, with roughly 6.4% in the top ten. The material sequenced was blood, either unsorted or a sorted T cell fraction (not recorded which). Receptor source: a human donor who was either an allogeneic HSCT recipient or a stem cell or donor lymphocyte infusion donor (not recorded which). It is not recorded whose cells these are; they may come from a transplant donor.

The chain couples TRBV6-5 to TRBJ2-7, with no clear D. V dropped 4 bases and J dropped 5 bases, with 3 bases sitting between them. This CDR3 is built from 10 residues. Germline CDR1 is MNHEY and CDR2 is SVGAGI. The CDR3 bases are TGTGCCAGCAGTTGGCACGAGCAGTACTTC. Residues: CASSWHEQYF.

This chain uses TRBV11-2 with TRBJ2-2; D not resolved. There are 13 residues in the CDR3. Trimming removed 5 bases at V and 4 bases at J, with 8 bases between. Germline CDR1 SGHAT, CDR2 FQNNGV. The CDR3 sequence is CASSPPVTGELFF. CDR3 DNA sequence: TGTGCCAGCAGCCCGCCGGTCACCGGGGAGCTGTTTTTT.

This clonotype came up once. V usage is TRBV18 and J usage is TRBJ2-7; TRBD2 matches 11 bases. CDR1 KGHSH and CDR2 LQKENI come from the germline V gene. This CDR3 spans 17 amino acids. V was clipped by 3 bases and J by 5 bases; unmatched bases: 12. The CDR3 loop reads CASSPGLAGDPFHEQYF. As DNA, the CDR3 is TGTGCCAGCTCACCCGGACTAGCGGGCGACCCCTTCCACGAGCAGTACTTC.

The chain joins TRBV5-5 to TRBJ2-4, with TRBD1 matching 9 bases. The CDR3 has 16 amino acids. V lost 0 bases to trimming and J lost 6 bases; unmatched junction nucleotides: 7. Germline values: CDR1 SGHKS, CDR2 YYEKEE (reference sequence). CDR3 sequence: CASSLAGQGSGNIQYF. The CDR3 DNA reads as TGTGCCAGCAGCTTGGCCGGACAGGGGTCTGGAAACATTCAGTACTTC.

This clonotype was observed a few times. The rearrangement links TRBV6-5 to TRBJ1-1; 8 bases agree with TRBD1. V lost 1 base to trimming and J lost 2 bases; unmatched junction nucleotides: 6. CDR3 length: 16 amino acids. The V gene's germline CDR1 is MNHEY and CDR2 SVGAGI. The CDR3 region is CASSYLGAGGNTEAFF. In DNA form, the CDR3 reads TGTGCCAGCAGTTACTTGGGGGCAGGGGGCAACACTGAAGCTTTCTTT.

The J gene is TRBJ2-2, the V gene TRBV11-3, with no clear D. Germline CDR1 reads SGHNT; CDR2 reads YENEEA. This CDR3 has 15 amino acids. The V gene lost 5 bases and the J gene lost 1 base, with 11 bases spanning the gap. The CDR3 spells CASSQNGENTGELFF. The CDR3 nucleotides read TGTGCCAGCAGCCAAAATGGAGAGAACACCGGGGAGCTGTTTTTT. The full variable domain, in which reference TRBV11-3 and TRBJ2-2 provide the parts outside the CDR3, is EAGVVQSPRYKIIEKKQPVAFWCNPISGHNTLYWYLQNLGQGPELLIRYENEEAVDDSQLPKDRFSAERLKGVDSTLKIQPAELGDSAVYLCASSQNGENTGELFFGEGSRLTVL.

Here the CDR3 reads CASSEGQGNSPLHF. The CDR3 nucleotides are TGCGCCAGCAGCGAAGGACAAGGTAATTCACCCCTCCACTTT. The gene calls are TRBV5-1 and TRBJ1-6; D possibly corresponds to TRBD1 (5 bases). The germline V gene encodes CDR1 SGHRS and CDR2 YFSETQ. The CDR3 runs 14 residues. Deletions cut 4 bases from V and 6 bases from J, with 11 bases between. The variable domain in full, with the rest retrieved from reference TRBV5-1 and TRBJ1-6, is KAGVTQTPRYLIKTRGQQVTLSCSPISGHRSVSWYQQTPGQGLQFLFEYFSETQRNKGNFPGRFSGRQFSNSRSEMNVSTLELGDSALYLCASSEGQGNSPLHFGNGTRLTVT.

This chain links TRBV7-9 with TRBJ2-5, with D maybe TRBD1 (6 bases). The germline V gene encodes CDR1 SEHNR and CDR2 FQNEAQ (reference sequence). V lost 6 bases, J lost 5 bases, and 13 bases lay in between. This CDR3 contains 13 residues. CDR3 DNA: TGTGCCAGCAGGGGGGCATCGCGGGAGACCCAGTACTTC. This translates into CASRGASRETQYF. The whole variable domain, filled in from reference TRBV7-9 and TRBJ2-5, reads DTGVSQNPRHKITKRGQNVTFRCDPISEHNRLYWYRQTLGQGPEFLTYFQNEAQLEKSRLLSDRFSAERPKGSFSTLEIQRTEQGDSAMYLCASRGASRETQYFGPGTRLLVL.

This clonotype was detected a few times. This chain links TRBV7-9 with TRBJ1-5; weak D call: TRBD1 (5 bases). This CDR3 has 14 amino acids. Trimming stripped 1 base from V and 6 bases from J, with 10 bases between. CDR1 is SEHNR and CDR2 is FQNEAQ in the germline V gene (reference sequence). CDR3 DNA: TGTGCCAGCAGCTTAGTAAAGGGGTTTCAGCCCCAGCATTTT. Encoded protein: CASSLVKGFQPQHF.

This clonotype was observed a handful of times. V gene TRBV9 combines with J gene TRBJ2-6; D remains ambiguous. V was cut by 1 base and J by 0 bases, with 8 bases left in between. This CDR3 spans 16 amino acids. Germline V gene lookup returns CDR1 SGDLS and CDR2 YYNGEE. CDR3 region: CASSVNSFSGANVLTF. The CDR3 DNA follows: TGTGCCAGCAGCGTAAACAGCTTCTCTGGGGCCAACGTCCTGACTTTC.

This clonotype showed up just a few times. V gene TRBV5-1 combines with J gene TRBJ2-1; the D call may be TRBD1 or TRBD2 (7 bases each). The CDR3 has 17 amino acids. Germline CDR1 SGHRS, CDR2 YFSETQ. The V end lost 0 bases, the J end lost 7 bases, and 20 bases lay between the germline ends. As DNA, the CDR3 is TGCGCCAGCAGCTTGGGGCTAGCGGCCTCAGGGGGAAATGAGCAGTTCTTC. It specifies CASSLGLAASGGNEQFF.

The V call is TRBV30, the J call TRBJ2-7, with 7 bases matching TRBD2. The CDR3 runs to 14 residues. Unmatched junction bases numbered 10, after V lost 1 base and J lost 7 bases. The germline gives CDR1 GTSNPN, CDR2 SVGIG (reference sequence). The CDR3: CAWSGGGFIQEQYF. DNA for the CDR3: TGTGCCTGGAGTGGGGGGGGTTTTATTCAGGAGCAGTACTTC.

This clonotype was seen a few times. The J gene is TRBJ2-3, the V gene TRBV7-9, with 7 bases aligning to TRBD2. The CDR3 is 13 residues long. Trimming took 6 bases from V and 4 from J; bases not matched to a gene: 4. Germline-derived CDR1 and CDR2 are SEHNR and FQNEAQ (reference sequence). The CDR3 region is CASRTSFADTQYF. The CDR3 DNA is TGTGCCAGCAGGACTAGCTTCGCAGATACGCAGTATTTT.

CDR3 amino acids: CASSPPGTSGREQYF. CDR3 DNA sequence: TGTGCCAGCAGCCCTCCGGGGACTAGCGGGAGGGAGCAGTACTTC. The chain is built from TRBV12-3 or TRBV12-4 and TRBJ2-7, with 15 nucleotides matching TRBD2. V shed 6 bases, J shed 7 bases, and the junction held 7 bases outside the gene matches. CDR3 size: 15 residues.

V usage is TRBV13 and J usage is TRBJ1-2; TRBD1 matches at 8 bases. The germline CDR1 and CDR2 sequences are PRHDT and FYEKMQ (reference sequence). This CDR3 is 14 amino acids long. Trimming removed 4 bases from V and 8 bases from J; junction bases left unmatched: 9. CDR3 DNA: TGTGCCAGCAGCTCAGGACAGGGTTTAAGCGGCTACACCTTC. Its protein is CASSSGQGLSGYTF.

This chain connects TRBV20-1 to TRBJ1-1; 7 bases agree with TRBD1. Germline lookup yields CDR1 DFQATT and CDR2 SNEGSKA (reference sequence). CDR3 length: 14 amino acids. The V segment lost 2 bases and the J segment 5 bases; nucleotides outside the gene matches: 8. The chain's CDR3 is CSARPDRDGTEAFF. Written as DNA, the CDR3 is TGCAGTGCTAGACCTGACAGGGACGGGACTGAAGCTTTCTTT.

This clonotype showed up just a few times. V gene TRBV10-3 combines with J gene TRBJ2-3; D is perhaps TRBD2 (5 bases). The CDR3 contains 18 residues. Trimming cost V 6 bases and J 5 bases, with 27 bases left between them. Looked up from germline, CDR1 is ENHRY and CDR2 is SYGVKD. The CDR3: CAISGGLVIASLRDTQYF. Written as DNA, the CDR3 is TGTGCCATCAGCGGAGGTTTGGTTATTGCTAGCTTACGAGATACGCAGTATTTT.

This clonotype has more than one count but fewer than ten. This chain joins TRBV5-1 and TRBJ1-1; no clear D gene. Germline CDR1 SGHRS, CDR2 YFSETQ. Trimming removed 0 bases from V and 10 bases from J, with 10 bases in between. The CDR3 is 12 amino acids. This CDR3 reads CASSLEGLGAFF. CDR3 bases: TGCGCCAGCAGCTTGGAGGGCCTTGGAGCTTTCTTT.

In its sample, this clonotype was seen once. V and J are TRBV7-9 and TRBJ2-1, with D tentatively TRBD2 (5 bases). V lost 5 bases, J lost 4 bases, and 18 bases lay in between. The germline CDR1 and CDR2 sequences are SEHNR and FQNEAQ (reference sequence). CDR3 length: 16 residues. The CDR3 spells CASSQSSFGKYNEQFF. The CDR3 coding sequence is TGTGCCAGCAGCCAATCCTCGTTCGGGAAATACAATGAGCAGTTCTTC.

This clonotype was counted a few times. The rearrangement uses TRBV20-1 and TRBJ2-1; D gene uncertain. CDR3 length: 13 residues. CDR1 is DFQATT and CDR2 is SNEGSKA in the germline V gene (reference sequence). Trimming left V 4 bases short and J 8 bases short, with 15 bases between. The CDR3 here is CSATKLSVDEQFF. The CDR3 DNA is TGCAGTGCTACTAAGTTAAGTGTGGATGAGCAGTTCTTC.

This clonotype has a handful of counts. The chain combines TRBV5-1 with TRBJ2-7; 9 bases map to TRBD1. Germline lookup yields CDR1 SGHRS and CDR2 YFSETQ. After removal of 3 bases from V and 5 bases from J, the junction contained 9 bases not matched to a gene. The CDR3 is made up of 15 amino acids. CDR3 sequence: CASSSGRTGVHEQYF. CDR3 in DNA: TGCGCCAGCAGCTCCGGTCGGACAGGGGTCCACGAGCAGTACTTC. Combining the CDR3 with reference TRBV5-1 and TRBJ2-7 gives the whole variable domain KAGVTQTPRYLIKTRGQQVTLSCSPISGHRSVSWYQQTPGQGLQFLFEYFSETQRNKGNFPGRFSGRQFSNSRSEMNVSTLELGDSALYLCASSSGRTGVHEQYFGPGTRLTVT.

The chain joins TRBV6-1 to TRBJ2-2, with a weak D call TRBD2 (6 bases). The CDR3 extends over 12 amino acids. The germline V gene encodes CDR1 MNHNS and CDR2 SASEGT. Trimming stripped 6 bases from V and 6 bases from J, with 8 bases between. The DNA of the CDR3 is TGTGCCAGCAGATGGGGGGCCGGGGAGCTGTTTTTT. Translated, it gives CASRWGAGELFF.

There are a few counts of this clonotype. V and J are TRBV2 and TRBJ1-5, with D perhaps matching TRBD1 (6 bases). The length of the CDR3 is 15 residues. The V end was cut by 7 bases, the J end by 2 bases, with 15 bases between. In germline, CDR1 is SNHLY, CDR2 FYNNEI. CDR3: CASKGEGGGNQPQHF. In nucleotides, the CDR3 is TGTGCCAGCAAAGGGGAGGGGGGAGGCAATCAGCCCCAGCATTTT.

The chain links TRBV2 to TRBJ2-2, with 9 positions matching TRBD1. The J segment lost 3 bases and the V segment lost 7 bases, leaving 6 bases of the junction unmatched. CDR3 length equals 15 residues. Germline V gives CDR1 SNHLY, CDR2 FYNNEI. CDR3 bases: TGTGCCAGCAACGCCGGGACAGGGTACACCGGGGAGCTGTTTTTT. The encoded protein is CASNAGTGYTGELFF.

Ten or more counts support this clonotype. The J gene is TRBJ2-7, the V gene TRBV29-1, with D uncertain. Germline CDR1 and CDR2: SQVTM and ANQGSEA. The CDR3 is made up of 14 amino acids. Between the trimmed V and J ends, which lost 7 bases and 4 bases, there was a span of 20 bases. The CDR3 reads CSARVLEISYEQYF. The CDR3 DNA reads TGCAGCGCCCGGGTCCTAGAAATCTCATACGAGCAGTACTTC.

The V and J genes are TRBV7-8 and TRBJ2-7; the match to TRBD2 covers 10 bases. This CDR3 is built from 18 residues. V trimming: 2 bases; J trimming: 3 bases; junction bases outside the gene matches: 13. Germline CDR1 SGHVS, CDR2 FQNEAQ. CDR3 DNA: TGTGCCAGCAGCTTAACCGAGGGGGATCTAGCGGGGGTCTACGAGCAGTACTTC. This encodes CASSLTEGDLAGVYEQYF.

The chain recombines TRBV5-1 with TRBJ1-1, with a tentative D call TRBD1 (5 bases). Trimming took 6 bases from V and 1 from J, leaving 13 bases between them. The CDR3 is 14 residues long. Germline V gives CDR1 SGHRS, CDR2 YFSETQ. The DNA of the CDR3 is TGCGCCAGCACCCCGGGACCTCAGAACACTGAAGCTTTCTTT. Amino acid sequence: CASTPGPQNTEAFF. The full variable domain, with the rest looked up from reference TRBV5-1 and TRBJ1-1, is KAGVTQTPRYLIKTRGQQVTLSCSPISGHRSVSWYQQTPGQGLQFLFEYFSETQRNKGNFPGRFSGRQFSNSRSEMNVSTLELGDSALYLCASTPGPQNTEAFFGQGTRLTVV.

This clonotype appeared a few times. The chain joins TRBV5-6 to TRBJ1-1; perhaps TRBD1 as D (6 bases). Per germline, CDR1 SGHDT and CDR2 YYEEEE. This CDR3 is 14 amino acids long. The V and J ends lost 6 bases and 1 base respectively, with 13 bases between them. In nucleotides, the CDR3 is TGTGCCAGCATCAGGGGATTCGGGAACACTGAAGCTTTCTTT. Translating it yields CASIRGFGNTEAFF.

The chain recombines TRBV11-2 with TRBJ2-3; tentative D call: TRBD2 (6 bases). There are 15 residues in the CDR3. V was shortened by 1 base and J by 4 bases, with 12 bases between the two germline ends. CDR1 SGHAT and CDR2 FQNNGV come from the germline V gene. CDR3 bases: TGTGCCAGCAGCTTAGGCGGGAATCGCGCAGATACGCAGTATTTT. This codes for CASSLGGNRADTQYF.